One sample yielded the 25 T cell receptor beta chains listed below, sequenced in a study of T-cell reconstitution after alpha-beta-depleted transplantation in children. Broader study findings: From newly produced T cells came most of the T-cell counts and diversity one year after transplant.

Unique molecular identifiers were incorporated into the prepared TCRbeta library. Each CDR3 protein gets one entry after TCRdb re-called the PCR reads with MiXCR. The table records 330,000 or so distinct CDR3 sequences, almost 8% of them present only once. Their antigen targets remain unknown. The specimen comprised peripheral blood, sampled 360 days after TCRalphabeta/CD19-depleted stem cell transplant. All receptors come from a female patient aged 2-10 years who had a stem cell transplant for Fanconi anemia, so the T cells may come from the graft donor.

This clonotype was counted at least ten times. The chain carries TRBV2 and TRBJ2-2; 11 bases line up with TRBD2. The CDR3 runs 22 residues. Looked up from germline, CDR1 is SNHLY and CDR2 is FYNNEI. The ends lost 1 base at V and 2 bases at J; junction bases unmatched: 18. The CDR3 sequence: CASSEVRGDSGRAGTNTGELFF. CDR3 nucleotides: TGTGCCAGCAGTGAAGTTCGGGGGGATAGCGGGAGGGCCGGAACAAACACCGGGGAGCTGTTTTTT. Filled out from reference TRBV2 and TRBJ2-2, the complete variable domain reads EPEVTQTPSHQVTQMGQEVILRCVPISNHLYFYWYRQILGQKVEFLVSFYNNEISEKSEIFDDQFSVERPDGSNFTLKIRSTKLEDSAMYFCASSEVRGDSGRAGTNTGELFFGEGSRLTVL.

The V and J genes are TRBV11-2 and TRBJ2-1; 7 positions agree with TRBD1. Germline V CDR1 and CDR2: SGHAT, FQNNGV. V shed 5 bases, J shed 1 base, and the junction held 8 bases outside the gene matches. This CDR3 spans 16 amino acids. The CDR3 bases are TGTGCCAGCAGCCGAGATCCCAGGGGGTCCTACAATGAGCAGTTCTTC. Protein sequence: CASSRDPRGSYNEQFF.

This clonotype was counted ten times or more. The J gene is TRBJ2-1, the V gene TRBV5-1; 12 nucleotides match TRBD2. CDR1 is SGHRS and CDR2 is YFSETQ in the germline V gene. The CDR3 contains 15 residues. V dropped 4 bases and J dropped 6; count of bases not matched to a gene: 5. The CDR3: CASSPGLAGPNEQFF. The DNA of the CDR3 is TGCGCCAGCAGCCCCGGACTAGCGGGACCCAATGAGCAGTTCTTC.

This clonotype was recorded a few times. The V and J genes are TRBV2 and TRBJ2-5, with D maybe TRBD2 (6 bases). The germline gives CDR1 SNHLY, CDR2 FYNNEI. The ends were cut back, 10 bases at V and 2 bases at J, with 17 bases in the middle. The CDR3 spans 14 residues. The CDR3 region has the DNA TGTGCCACGGAGACCGGGGGTTTTCAAGAGACCCAGTACTTC. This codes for CATETGGFQETQYF.

CDR3 in amino acids: CASSLYRGAPTDTQHF. Written as DNA, the CDR3 is TGCGCCAGCAGCTTGTACCGGGGGGCCCCCACAGATACGCAGCATTTT. The chain links TRBV5-1 to TRBJ2-3; the D gene is possibly TRBD1 (6 bases). With the DNA end fitting TRBJ1-5 better, the J assignment may be wrong. Germline V CDR1 and CDR2: SGHRS, YFSETQ. The CDR3 totals 16 residues.

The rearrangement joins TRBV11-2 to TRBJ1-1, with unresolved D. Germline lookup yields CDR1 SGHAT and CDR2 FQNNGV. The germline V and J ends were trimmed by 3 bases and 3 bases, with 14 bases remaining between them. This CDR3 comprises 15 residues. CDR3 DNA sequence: TGTGCCAGCAGCTTGTTGGGCCCGAGGGACACTGAAGCTTTCTTT. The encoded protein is CASSLLGPRDTEAFF. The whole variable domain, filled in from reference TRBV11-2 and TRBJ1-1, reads EAGVAQSPRYKIIEKRQSVAFWCNPISGHATLYWYQQILGQGPKLLIQFQNNGVVDDSQLPKDRFSAERLKGVDSTLKIQPAKLEDSAVYLCASSLLGPRDTEAFFGQGTRLTVV.

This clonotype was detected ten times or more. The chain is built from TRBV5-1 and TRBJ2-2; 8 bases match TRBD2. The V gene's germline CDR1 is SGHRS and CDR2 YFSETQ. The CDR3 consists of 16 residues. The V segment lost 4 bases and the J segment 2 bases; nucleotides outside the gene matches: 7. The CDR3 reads CASSLPGLVNTGELFF. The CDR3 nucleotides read TGCGCCAGCAGCCTACCGGGACTAGTCAACACCGGGGAGCTGTTTTTT.

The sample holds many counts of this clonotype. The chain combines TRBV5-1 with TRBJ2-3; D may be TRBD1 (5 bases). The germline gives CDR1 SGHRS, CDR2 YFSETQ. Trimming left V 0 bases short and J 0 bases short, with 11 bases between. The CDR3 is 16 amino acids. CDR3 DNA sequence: TGCGCCAGCAGCTTGGGTTCGACAGCTAGCACAGATACGCAGTATTTT. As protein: CASSLGSTASTDTQYF.

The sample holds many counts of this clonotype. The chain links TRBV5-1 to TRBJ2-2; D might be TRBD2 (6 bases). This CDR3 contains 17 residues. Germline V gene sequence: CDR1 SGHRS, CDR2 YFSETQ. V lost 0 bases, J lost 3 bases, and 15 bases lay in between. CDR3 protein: CASSLASLARDTGELFF. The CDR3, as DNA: TGCGCCAGCAGCTTGGCTTCCCTAGCGAGAGACACCGGGGAGCTGTTTTTT.

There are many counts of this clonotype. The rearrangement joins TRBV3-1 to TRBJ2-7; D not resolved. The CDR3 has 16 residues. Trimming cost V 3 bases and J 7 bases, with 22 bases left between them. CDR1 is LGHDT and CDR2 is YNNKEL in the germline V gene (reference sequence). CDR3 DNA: TGTGCCAGCAGCCATAGGCGGTCTGGTCTCAACGGGGAGCAGTACTTC. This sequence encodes CASSHRRSGLNGEQYF.

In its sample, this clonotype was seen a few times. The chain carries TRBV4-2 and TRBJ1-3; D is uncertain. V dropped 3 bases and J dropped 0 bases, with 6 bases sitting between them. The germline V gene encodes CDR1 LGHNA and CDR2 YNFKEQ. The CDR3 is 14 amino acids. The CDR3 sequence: CASSQGNSGNTIYF. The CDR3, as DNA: TGTGCCAGCAGCCAGGGGAACTCTGGAAACACCATATATTTT.

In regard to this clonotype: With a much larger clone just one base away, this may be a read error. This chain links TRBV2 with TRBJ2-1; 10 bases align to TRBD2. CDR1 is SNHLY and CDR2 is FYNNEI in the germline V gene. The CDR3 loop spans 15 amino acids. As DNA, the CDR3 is TGTGCCGGCAGTGTCCCTAGCGGGGGAACCAATGAGCAGTTCTTC. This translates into CAGSVPSGGTNEQFF.

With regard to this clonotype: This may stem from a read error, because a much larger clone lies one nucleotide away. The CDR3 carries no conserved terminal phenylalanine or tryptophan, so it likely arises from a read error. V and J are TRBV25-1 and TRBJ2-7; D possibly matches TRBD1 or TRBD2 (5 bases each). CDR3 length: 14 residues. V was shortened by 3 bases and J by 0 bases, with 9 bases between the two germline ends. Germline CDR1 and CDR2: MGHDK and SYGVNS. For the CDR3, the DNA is TGTGCCAGCAGTGAGGCAGGGAGCTCCTACGAGCAGTACCTC. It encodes CASSEAGSSYEQYL.

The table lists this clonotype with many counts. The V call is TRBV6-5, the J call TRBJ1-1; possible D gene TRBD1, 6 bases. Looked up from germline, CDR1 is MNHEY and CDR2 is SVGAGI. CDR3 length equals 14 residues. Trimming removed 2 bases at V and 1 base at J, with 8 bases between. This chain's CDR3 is CASSYRDKNTEAFF. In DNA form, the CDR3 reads TGTGCCAGCAGTTACCGGGACAAGAACACTGAAGCTTTCTTT.

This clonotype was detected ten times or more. The CDR3 sequence: CASTPLAGGTGELFF. The CDR3 coding sequence is TGTGCCAGCACCCCCTTAGCGGGAGGTACCGGGGAGCTGTTTTTT. The chain carries TRBV28 and TRBJ2-2; 10 nucleotides align to TRBD2. CDR3 size: 15 residues. The trim removed 7 bases at V and 5 bases at J, leaving 7 bases unmatched. In germline, CDR1 is MDHEN, CDR2 SYDVKM.

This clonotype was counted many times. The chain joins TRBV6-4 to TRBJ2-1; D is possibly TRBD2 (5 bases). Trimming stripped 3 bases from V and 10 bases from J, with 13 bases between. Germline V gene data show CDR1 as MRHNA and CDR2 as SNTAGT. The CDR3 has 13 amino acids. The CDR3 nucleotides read TGTGCCAGCAGTGATGAGGGTTTACGGGAGCAGTTCTTC. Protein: CASSDEGLREQFF.

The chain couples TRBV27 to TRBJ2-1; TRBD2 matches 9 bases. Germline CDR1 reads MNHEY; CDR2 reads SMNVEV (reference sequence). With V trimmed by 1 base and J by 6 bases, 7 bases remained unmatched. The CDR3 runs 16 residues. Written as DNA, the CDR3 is TGTGCCAGCAGTTTATATTGGCTAGCGGGGCTCAATGAGCAGTTCTTC. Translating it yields CASSLYWLAGLNEQFF.

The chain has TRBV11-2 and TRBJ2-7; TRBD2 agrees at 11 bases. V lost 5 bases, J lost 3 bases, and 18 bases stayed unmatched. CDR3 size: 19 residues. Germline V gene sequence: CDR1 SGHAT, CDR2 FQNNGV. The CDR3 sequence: CASSGLQATSGIISYEQYF. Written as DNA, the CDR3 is TGTGCCAGCAGCGGACTCCAGGCGACTAGCGGGATAATCAGCTACGAGCAGTACTTC.

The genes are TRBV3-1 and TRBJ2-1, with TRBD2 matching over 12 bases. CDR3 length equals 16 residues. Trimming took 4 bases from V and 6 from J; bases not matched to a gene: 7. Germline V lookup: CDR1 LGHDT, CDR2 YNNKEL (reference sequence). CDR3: CASSPRTSGDRNEQFF. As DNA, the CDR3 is TGTGCCAGCAGCCCCCGGACTAGCGGGGACCGCAATGAGCAGTTCTTC.

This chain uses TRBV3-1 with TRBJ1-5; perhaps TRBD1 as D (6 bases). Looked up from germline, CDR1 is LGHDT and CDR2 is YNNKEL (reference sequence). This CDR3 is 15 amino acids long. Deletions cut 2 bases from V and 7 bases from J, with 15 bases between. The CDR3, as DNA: TGTGCCAGCAGCCAAAAAACAGGGTCTGGCCAGCCCCAGCATTTT. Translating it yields CASSQKTGSGQPQHF.

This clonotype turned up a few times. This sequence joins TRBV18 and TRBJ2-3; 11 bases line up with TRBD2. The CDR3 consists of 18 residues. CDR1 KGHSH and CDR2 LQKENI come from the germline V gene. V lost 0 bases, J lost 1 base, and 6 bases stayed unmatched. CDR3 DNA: TGTGCCAGCTCACCACCTAGCGGGGGGGCCTGGGGCACAGATACGCAGTATTTT. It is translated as CASSPPSGGAWGTDTQYF. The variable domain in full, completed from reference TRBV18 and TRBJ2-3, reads NAGVMQNPRHLVRRRGQEARLRCSPMKGHSHVYWYRQLPEEGLKFMVYLQKENIIDESGMPKERFSAEFPKEGPSILRIQQVVRGDSAAYFCASSPPSGGAWGTDTQYFGPGTRLTVL.

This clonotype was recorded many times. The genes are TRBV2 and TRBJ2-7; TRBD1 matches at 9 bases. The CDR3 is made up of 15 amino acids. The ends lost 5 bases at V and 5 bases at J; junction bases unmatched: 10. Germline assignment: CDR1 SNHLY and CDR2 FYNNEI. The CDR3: CASSPTGGFDDEQYF. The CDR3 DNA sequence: TGTGCCAGCAGTCCCACAGGGGGCTTTGACGACGAGCAGTACTTC. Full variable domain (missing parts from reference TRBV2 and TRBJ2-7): EPEVTQTPSHQVTQMGQEVILRCVPISNHLYFYWYRQILGQKVEFLVSFYNNEISEKSEIFDDQFSVERPDGSNFTLKIRSTKLEDSAMYFCASSPTGGFDDEQYFGPGTRLTVT.

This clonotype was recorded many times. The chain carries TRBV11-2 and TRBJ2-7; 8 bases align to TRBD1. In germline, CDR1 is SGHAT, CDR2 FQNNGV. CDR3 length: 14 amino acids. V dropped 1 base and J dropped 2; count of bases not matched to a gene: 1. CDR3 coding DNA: TGTGCCAGCAGCTTAGCCAGGGGGCCCTACGAGCAGTACTTC. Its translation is CASSLARGPYEQYF.

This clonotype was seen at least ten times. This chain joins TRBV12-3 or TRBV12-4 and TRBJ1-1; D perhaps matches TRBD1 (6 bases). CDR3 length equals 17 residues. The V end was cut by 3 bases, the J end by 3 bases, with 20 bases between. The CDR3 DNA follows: TGTGCCAGCAGTTTCAGGGGTAGGGGAGGATGGGACACTGAAGCTTTCTTT. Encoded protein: CASSFRGRGGWDTEAFF.

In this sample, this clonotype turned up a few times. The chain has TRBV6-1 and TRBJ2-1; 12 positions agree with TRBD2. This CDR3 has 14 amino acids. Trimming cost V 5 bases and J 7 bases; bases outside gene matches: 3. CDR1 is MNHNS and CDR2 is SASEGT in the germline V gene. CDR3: CASSRGTSGNEQFF. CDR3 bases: TGTGCCAGCAGTCGCGGGACTAGCGGGAATGAGCAGTTCTTC.